Each of the 17 T cell receptor beta chains below was sequenced from the same sample in a study of neurological immune-mediated disorders. TCRdb processed the 5' RACE reads anew with MiXCR; each CDR3 protein has one entry. Among more than 50,000 distinct CDR3 sequences listed, 11% were seen once. Sequenced: PBMCs. The receptors here all came from a man aged 55 to 70 in good health.

This clonotype was observed at least ten times. The J gene is TRBJ1-1, the V gene TRBV5-1; D is possibly TRBD1 (5 bases). This CDR3 is 14 amino acids long. The germline V gene has CDR1 SGHRS and CDR2 YFSETQ. The ends were cut back, 2 bases at V and 1 base at J, with 9 bases in the middle. This chain's CDR3 is CASSFEGRNTEAFF. CDR3 coding DNA: TGCGCCAGCAGCTTTGAGGGGCGGAACACTGAAGCTTTCTTT.

This clonotype was counted many times. V and J are TRBV5-5 and TRBJ1-1, with D unresolved. Trimming pared 4 bases from V and 3 bases from J, leaving 13 bases between. Looked up from germline, CDR1 is SGHKS and CDR2 is YYEKEE (reference sequence). The CDR3 is 14 amino acids. The CDR3 reads CASSLRWKDTEAFF. Written as DNA, the CDR3 is TGTGCCAGCAGCCTCCGATGGAAGGACACTGAAGCTTTCTTT.

This clonotype came up many times. This chain joins TRBV12-3 or TRBV12-4 and TRBJ2-1, with 10 bases identical to TRBD2. V lost 2 bases and J lost 6; bases outside the gene matches: 7. The CDR3 length is 16 residues. Written as DNA, the CDR3 is TGTGCCAGCAGTTTATCCAGCGGGGGGGGCACCAATGAGCAGTTCTTC. This encodes CASSLSSGGGTNEQFF.

This clonotype was seen at least ten times. The J gene is TRBJ2-1, the V gene TRBV5-1; D is possibly TRBD1 (5 bases). This CDR3 has 13 residues. The V and J ends lost 2 bases and 7 bases respectively, with 10 bases between them. Germline V gives CDR1 SGHRS, CDR2 YFSETQ. Here the CDR3 DNA reads TGCGCCAGCAGCTTAGACAGAGCTAATGAGCAGTTCTTC. Residues: CASSLDRANEQFF. The entire variable domain, with the rest obtained from reference TRBV5-1 and TRBJ2-1, is as follows: KAGVTQTPRYLIKTRGQQVTLSCSPISGHRSVSWYQQTPGQGLQFLFEYFSETQRNKGNFPGRFSGRQFSNSRSEMNVSTLELGDSALYLCASSLDRANEQFFGPGTRLTVL.

This clonotype came up many times. The rearrangement joins TRBV21-1 to TRBJ2-1; TRBD1 was called by the table and not checked on the DNA. TRBV21-1 has pseudogene status. The CDR3 totals 17 residues. The CDR3 sequence is CASSATPFWTGANEQFF. CDR3 sequence (DNA): TGTGCCAGCAGCGCAACGCCCTTTTGGACGGGGGCCAATGAGCAGTTCTTC.

This clonotype was observed at least ten times. This chain links TRBV27 with TRBJ2-1; D may be TRBD2 (5 bases). The germline CDR1 and CDR2 sequences are MNHEY and SMNVEV (reference sequence). Trimming took 2 bases from V and 1 from J, leaving 12 bases between them. The CDR3 length is 16 residues. As DNA, the CDR3 is TGTGCCAGCAGTTTAAAGACTACCCTATCCTACAATGAGCAGTTCTTC. Translation: CASSLKTTLSYNEQFF.

This clonotype was observed at least ten times. The V and J genes are TRBV20-1 and TRBJ2-3; D might be TRBD2 (5 bases). CDR1 and CDR2 from the germline V gene are DFQATT and SNEGSKA (reference sequence). The CDR3 covers 15 residues. Trimming removed 6 bases from V and 0 bases from J, with 16 bases in between. Here the CDR3 DNA reads TGCAGTGCCACCCGCCCGCGGGTCAGCACAGATACGCAGTATTTT. As protein: CSATRPRVSTDTQYF.

This clonotype was observed at least ten times. V and J are TRBV3-1 and TRBJ2-7; D is perhaps TRBD1 or TRBD2 (5 bases each). This CDR3 is built from 12 residues. The V end was cut by 3 bases, the J end by 6 bases, with 9 bases between. Per the germline V gene, CDR1 is LGHDT and CDR2 is YNNKEL (reference sequence). The DNA of the CDR3 is TGTGCCAGCAGCCAGAGGGGATTCGAGCAGTACTTC. This sequence encodes CASSQRGFEQYF.

This clonotype has ten or more counts. The chain recombines TRBV5-1 with TRBJ2-7, with 9 bases matching TRBD1. From germline, CDR1 is SGHRS and CDR2 YFSETQ. The CDR3 consists of 15 residues. The junction had 4 bases not matched to a gene; V was cut back by 1 base and J by 2 bases. The CDR3 sequence: CASSLLGQGTYEQYF. The CDR3 DNA follows: TGCGCCAGCAGCTTGCTCGGACAGGGGACCTACGAGCAGTACTTC. Drawing the rest from reference TRBV5-1 and TRBJ2-7, the complete variable domain is KAGVTQTPRYLIKTRGQQVTLSCSPISGHRSVSWYQQTPGQGLQFLFEYFSETQRNKGNFPGRFSGRQFSNSRSEMNVSTLELGDSALYLCASSLLGQGTYEQYFGPGTRLTVT.

The chain is built from TRBV27 and TRBJ1-1; TRBD1 matches 8 bases. V trimming: 4 bases; J trimming: 6 bases; junction bases outside the gene matches: 10. The length of the CDR3 is 15 residues. Germline CDR1 is MNHEY and CDR2 is SMNVEV (reference sequence). The CDR3 is CASSSWDRLYAEAFF. CDR3 coding DNA: TGTGCCAGCAGTTCATGGGACAGGTTGTACGCTGAAGCTTTCTTT.

This chain links TRBV20-1 with TRBJ2-1; 8 bases match TRBD2. Germline trimming cut 3 bases from V and 2 bases from J; bases unmatched to any gene: 3. CDR1 is DFQATT and CDR2 is SNEGSKA in the germline V gene (reference sequence). The CDR3 runs 14 residues. CDR3 nucleotide sequence: TGCAGTGCTAGCGGGGGGGTTGCCTACAATGAGCAGTTCTTC. Translation: CSASGGVAYNEQFF.

CDR3 region: CASSSGQGSQPQHF. CDR3 sequence (DNA): TGTGCCAGCAGCTCGGGACAGGGGTCTCAGCCCCAGCATTTT. The V and J genes are TRBV7-2 and TRBJ1-5; TRBD1 matches at 10 bases. The CDR3 loop spans 14 amino acids. The germline CDR1 and CDR2 sequences are SGHTA and FQGNSA. V trimming: 4 bases; J trimming: 6 bases; junction bases outside the gene matches: 3.

As to this clonotype: This likely comes from a read error, as the CDR3 has no conserved phenylalanine or tryptophan at its end. The chain couples TRBV7-2 to TRBJ1-5, with D unresolved. Judging by the DNA end, TRBJ2-3 fits better; the J call may be wrong. The CDR3 spans 14 residues. The germline CDR1 and CDR2 sequences are SGHTA and FQGNSA. The CDR3 sequence is CASSFSGGNQPQYL. CDR3 coding DNA: TGTGCCAGCAGCTTTTCAGGCGGCAATCAGCCCCAGTATCTT.

This clonotype was found many times. V usage is TRBV5-1 and J usage is TRBJ1-6, with 8 bases aligning to TRBD1. Germline-derived CDR1 and CDR2 are SGHRS and YFSETQ. The V gene end was trimmed by 3 bases and the J gene end by 11 bases; junction bases not matched to a gene: 7. There are 14 residues in the CDR3. Written as DNA, the CDR3 is TGCGCCAGCAGCTCGGGGACAGGTCGGACACCCCTCCACTTT. Its translation: CASSSGTGRTPLHF.

Ten or more counts support this clonotype. V and J are TRBV12-3 or TRBV12-4 and TRBJ2-7; D unresolved. The CDR3 is 13 residues long. The V and J ends lost 2 bases and 2 bases respectively, with 7 bases between them. The CDR3 spells CASSLWETYEQYF. The CDR3 DNA follows: TGTGCCAGCAGTTTATGGGAAACCTACGAGCAGTACTTC.

This clonotype was observed many times. The chain recombines TRBV7-9 with TRBJ2-5; D perhaps matches TRBD1 (6 bases). The germline V gene has CDR1 SEHNR and CDR2 FQNEAQ (reference sequence). The V gene lost 5 bases and the J gene lost 4 bases, with 11 bases spanning the gap. This CDR3 has 13 residues. The CDR3, as DNA: TGTGCCAGCAGCCTACTGGGGGCAGAGACCCAGTACTTC. Translated: CASSLLGAETQYF. Variable domain in full (rest from reference TRBV7-9 and TRBJ2-5): DTGVSQNPRHKITKRGQNVTFRCDPISEHNRLYWYRQTLGQGPEFLTYFQNEAQLEKSRLLSDRFSAERPKGSFSTLEIQRTEQGDSAMYLCASSLLGAETQYFGPGTRLLVL.

The chain links TRBV20-1 to TRBJ1-4; D not resolved. CDR3 size: 17 residues. The germline V gene has CDR1 DFQATT and CDR2 SNEGSKA (reference sequence). V lost 0 bases to trimming and J lost 6 bases, with 20 bases between them. CDR3 region: CSAREVKGRPADEKLFF. The CDR3 nucleotides are TGCAGTGCTAGAGAAGTAAAGGGCCGGCCAGCCGATGAAAAACTGTTTTTT.